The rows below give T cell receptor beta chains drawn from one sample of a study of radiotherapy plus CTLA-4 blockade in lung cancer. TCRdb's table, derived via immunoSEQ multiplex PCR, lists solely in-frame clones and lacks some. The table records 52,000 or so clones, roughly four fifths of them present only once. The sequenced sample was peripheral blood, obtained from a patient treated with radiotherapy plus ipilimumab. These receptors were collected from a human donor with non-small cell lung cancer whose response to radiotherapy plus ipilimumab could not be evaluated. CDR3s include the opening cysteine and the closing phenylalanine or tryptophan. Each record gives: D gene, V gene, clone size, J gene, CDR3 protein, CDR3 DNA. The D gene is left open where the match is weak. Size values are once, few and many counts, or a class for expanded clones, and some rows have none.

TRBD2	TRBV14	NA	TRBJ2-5	CARVTGTRGKETQYF	TGTGCCAGGGTGACGGGGACTAGGGGAAAAGAGACCCAGTACTTC
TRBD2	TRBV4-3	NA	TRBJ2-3	CASSQDKGGSPHF	TGCGCCAGCAGCCAAGACAAGGGCGGGAGCCCCCATTTT
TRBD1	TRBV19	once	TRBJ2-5	CASSLQGAPGEQYF	TGTGCCAGTAGCCTACAGGGGGCTCCGGGGGAGCAGTACTTC
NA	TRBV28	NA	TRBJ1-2	CASSPEYYGHTF	TGTGCCAGCAGTCCTGAGTACTATGGCCACACCTTC
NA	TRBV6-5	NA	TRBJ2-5	CASRSQGGQETQYF	TGTGCCAGCAGATCACAGGGTGGACAAGAGACCCAGTACTTC
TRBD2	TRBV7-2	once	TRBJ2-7	CASSPGLAGGYEQYF	TGTGCCAGCAGCCCCGGACTAGCGGGGGGCTACGAGCAGTACTTC
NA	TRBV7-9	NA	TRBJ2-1	CASSRVSVEQFF	TGTGCCAGCAGCCGAGTCTCCGTGGAGCAGTTCTTC
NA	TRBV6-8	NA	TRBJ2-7	CASTVSRGGEQYF	TGTGCCAGCACGGTGTCCAGAGGCGGCGAGCAGTACTTC
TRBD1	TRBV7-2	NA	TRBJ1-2	CADAGTEKYGYTF	TGTGCCGATGCGGGGACAGAGAAGTATGGCTACACCTTC
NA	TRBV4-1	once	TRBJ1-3	CASSQDNAGQGNTIYF	TGCGCCAGCAGCCAAGATAATGCAGGACAGGGAAACACCATATATTTT
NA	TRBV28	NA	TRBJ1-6	CASSSLGRSYNSPLHF	TGTGCCAGCAGTTCCTTGGGGCGGAGCTATAATTCACCCCTCCACTTT
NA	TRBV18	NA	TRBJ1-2	CASSPQGHDGYTF	TGTGCCAGCTCACCTCAGGGGCACGATGGCTACACCTTC
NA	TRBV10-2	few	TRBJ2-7	CASTYGEEQYF	TGCGCCAGCACTTACGGGGAGGAGCAGTACTTC
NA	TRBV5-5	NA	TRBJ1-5	CASSFAEGNQPQHF	TGTGCCAGCAGCTTCGCAGAGGGAAATCAGCCCCAGCATTTT
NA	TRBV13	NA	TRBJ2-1	CASSLIGNEQFF	TGTGCCAGCAGCTTAATCGGCAATGAGCAGTTCTTC
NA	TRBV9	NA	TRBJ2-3	CASSASGDTQYF	TGTGCCAGCAGCGCCTCGGGAGATACGCAGTATTTT
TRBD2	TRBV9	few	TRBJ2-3	CASSPLHGRVTDTQYF	TGTGCCAGCAGCCCCCTTCACGGGAGGGTTACAGATACGCAGTATTTT
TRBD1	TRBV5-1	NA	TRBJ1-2	CASSLAGQGDYGYTF	TGCGCCAGCAGCTTGGCGGGACAGGGGGACTATGGCTACACCTTC
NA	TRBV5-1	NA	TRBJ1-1	CASSPGSAGTEAFF	TGCGCCAGCAGCCCTGGATCGGCGGGAACTGAAGCTTTCTTT
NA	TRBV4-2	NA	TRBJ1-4	CASTWGGDEKLFF	TGTGCCAGCACGTGGGGGGGGGATGAAAAACTGTTTTTT
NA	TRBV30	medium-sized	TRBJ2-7	CAWSPASYEQYF	TGTGCCTGGAGTCCTGCGAGCTACGAGCAGTACTTC
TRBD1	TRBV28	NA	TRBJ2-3	CASSPRTGGEDTQYF	TGTGCCAGCAGTCCGCGGACAGGGGGTGAAGATACGCAGTATTTT
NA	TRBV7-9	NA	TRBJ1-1	CASRRGGEGTEAFF	TGTGCCAGCAGACGGGGTGGGGAAGGCACTGAAGCTTTCTTT
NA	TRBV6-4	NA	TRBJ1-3	CASSVNSSGNTIYF	TGTGCCAGCAGTGTGAACAGCTCTGGAAACACCATATATTTT
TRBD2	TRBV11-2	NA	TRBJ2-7	CASSLTSGSSRSYEQYF	TGTGCCAGCAGCTTAACTAGCGGGAGTTCACGCTCCTACGAGCAGTACTTC
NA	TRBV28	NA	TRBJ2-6	CASSLQGAGANVLTF	TGTGCCAGCAGCCTCCAGGGTGCCGGGGCCAACGTCCTGACTTTC
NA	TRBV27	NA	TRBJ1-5	CASSFLGADQPQHF	TGTGCCAGCAGTTTTCTAGGGGCCGATCAGCCCCAGCATTTT
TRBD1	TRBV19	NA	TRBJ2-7	CASSIDMRGPTYEQYF	TGTGCCAGTAGTATAGATATGAGGGGGCCTACCTACGAGCAGTACTTC
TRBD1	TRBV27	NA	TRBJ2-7	CASSLLVGGTGAYEQYF	TGTGCCAGCAGTTTATTGGTGGGGGGGACAGGGGCCTACGAGCAGTACTTC
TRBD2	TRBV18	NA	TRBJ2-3	CASSPSSGTSGMTDTQYF	TGTGCCAGCTCACCTTCATCCGGGACTAGCGGGATGACAGATACGCAGTATTTT
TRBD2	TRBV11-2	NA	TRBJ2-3	CASSLPATSGGTDTQYF	TGTGCCAGCAGCTTACCCGCGACTAGCGGGGGCACAGATACGCAGTATTTT
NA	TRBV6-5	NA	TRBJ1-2	CASSYSLGGNYGYTF	TGTGCCAGCAGTTACTCGTTGGGGGGTAACTATGGCTACACCTTC
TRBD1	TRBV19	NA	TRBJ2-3	CASSPGTGGPDTQYF	TGTGCCAGTAGTCCTGGGACAGGGGGCCCAGATACGCAGTATTTT
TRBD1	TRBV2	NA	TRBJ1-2	CASRLRTGINYGYTF	TGTGCCAGCAGACTCCGGACAGGGATTAACTATGGCTACACCTTC
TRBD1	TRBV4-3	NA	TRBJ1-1	CASSQESRQGYAFF	TGCGCCAGCAGCCAAGAGTCAAGACAGGGGTATGCTTTCTTT
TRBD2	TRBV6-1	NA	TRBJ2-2	CASRLAGGPGELFF	TGTGCCAGCAGATTAGCGGGGGGGCCCGGGGAGCTGTTTTTT
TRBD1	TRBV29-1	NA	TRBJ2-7	CSGATGTGGSEQYF	TGCAGCGGGGCCACCGGGACAGGGGGCTCCGAGCAGTACTTC
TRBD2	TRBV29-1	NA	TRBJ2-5	CSVGGTSGVQETQYF	TGCAGCGTCGGGGGTACTAGCGGGGTCCAAGAGACCCAGTACTTC
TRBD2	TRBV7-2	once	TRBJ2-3	CASSAGADTQYF	TGTGCCAGCAGCGCGGGGGCAGATACGCAGTATTTT
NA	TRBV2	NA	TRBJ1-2	CASSEERGGYTF	TGTGCCAGCAGTGAAGAAAGGGGAGGCTACACCTTC
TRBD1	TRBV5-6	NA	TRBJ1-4	CASSGLLPWTGGQSELFF	TGTGCCAGCAGCGGCCTCCTTCCTTGGACAGGGGGTCAGAGTGAGCTGTTTTTT
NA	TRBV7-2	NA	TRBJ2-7	CASSLGGVGTYEQYF	TGTGCCAGCAGCTTGGGGGGAGTGGGCACCTACGAGCAGTACTTC
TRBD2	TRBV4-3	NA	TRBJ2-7	CASSQDRVAGAGEQYF	TGCGCCAGCAGTCAAGATCGGGTAGCGGGGGCGGGGGAGCAGTACTTC
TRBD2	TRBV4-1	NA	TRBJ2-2	CASSQEGRGAGELFF	TGCGCCAGCAGCCAAGAGGGGAGGGGTGCCGGGGAGCTGTTTTTT
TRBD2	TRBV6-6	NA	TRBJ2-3	CASSPPRGRATDTQYF	TGTGCCAGCAGTCCCCCCCGCGGGAGGGCCACAGATACGCAGTATTTT
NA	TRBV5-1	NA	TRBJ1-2	CASSFRRAGDYGYTF	TGCGCCAGCAGCTTCAGGCGGGCAGGGGACTATGGCTACACCTTC
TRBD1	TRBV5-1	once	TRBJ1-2	CASSEDRAGYTF	TGCGCCAGCAGCGAGGACAGGGCCGGCTACACCTTC
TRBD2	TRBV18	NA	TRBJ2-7	CASSPGLAYEQYF	TGTGCCAGCTCACCCGGACTAGCCTACGAGCAGTACTTC
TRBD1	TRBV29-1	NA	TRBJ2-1	CSGRRGQGGYNEQFF	TGCAGCGGGCGGCGGGGACAGGGGGGCTACAATGAGCAGTTCTTC
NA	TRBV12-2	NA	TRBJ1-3	CASRSCGQGAFGNTIYF	TGTGCAAGTCGCTCATGCGGACAGGGGGCTTTTGGAAACACCATATATTTT
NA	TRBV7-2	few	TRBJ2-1	CASSFGLSGEQFF	TGTGCCAGCAGCTTTGGACTCTCAGGTGAGCAGTTCTTC
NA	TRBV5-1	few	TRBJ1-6	CASSLDGQTPLHF	TGCGCCAGCAGCTTAGATGGACAGACACCCCTCCACTTT
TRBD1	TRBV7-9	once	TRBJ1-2	CASSLTGAHYGYTF	TGTGCCAGCAGCCTGACAGGGGCCCACTATGGCTACACCTTC
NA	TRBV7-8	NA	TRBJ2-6	CASSVSSTGARANVLTF	TGTGCCAGCAGCGTTAGCAGTACCGGAGCTCGGGCCAACGTCCTGACTTTC
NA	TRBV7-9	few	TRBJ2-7	CASSLVDEQYF	TGTGCCAGCAGCTTAGTAGACGAGCAGTACTTC
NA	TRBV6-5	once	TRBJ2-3	CASSYSGGRADTQYF	TGTGCCAGCAGTTACTCCGGGGGGCGGGCAGATACGCAGTATTTT
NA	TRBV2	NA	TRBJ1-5	CASSGPSRNQPQHF	TGTGCCAGCAGTGGTCCCTCGAGGAATCAGCCCCAGCATTTT
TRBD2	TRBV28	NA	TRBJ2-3	CASSTSSAPGGDTQYF	TGTGCCAGCAGCACCTCTAGCGCCCCGGGGGGAGATACGCAGTATTTT
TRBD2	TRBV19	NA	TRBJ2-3	CASSMVSGIDTQYF	TGTGCCAGTAGTATGGTTAGCGGGATAGATACGCAGTATTTT